The next 5 T cell receptor beta chains were all read from a single sample in a study of control samples from healthy donors and cancer patients. Using immunoSEQ multiplex PCR, the repertoire was profiled, and TCRdb retains in-frame clones only, with some absent. Of roughly 100,000 clones listed, about 89% are singletons. The sequencing sample was made of PBMCs. These receptors were obtained from a man aged 55 to 70 with lung cancer.

The count of this clone is one. The chain is built from TRBV3-1 (or the pseudogene TRBV3-2) and TRBJ2-2, with 7 bases lining up with TRBD1. Unmatched junction bases numbered 12, after V lost 4 bases and J lost 4 bases. CDR3 size: 17 residues. Germline values: CDR1 LGHDT, CDR2 YNNKEL (reference sequence). The CDR3 region has the DNA TGTGCCAGCAGCCGATGGGGACAGACAAGCCCCACCGGGGAGCTGTTTTTT. Translated, it gives CASSRWGQTSPTGELFF.

The chain recombines TRBV7-8 with TRBJ1-1, with D possibly TRBD1 on 5 matching bases. The CDR3 sequence is 17 residues long. The ends were cut back, 5 bases at V and 1 base at J, with 20 bases in the middle. Germline V gene sequence: CDR1 SGHVS, CDR2 FQNEAQ. The CDR3: CASSPRATGRANTEAFF. The CDR3 DNA reads TGTGCCAGCAGCCCCCGCGCAACCGGCAGGGCGAACACTGAAGCTTTCTTT.

CDR3 nucleotides: TGTGCCAGTAGTATAAAGCCCAACTCTGGAAACACCATATATTTT. It encodes CASSIKPNSGNTIYF. The chain has TRBV19 and TRBJ1-3; the D is unclear. Deletions cut 2 bases from V and 0 bases from J, with 8 bases between. Germline-derived CDR1 and CDR2 are LNHDA and SQIVND (reference sequence). CDR3 size: 15 residues.

The chain has TRBV7-9 and TRBJ2-5; maybe TRBD1 (6 bases). The germline gives CDR1 SEHNR, CDR2 FQNEAQ (reference sequence). The V end was cut by 1 base, the J end by 2 bases, with 11 bases between. CDR3 length: 15 amino acids. CDR3 sequence: CASSLVDSDQETQYF. The CDR3 region has the DNA TGTGCCAGCAGCTTAGTGGACAGTGATCAAGAGACCCAGTACTTC.

The chain recombines TRBV5-6 with TRBJ2-3; D may be TRBD1 or TRBD2 (5 bases each). There are 14 residues in the CDR3. Trimming took 1 base from V and 3 from J, leaving 9 bases between them. Per the germline V gene, CDR1 is SGHDT and CDR2 is YYEEEE. This CDR3 reads CASSLQGGTDTQYF. Here the CDR3 DNA reads TGTGCCAGCAGCTTGCAGGGCGGGACAGATACGCAGTATTTT.